This T cell receptor (beta chain) was observed in a study of blood T cell repertoires in COVID-19. Study context: There were acute and convalescent COVID-19 samples, and they came from the United States, Italy and Spain. From T cells, B-cell-depleted T cells, or PBMCs came the material, which was cDNA or gDNA.

As handled by the study authors: Quantification of nucleated cells was approximated via reference gene primer amplification. TCRdb's copy holds only in-frame clones and misses some; the assay was immunoSEQ multiplex PCR. V and J calls plus clone size are reproduced from that table; the DNA served to infer D and trimming. Among roughly 30,000 clones listed, around 82% were seen once. Germline V gene lookup returns CDR1 SGHAT and CDR2 FQNNGV. The CDR3 has 15 residues. V gave up 5 bases and J gave up 3 bases; unmatched junction bases: 9. The sequence came from a man aged 65-85 years with active COVID-19. The V call is TRBV11-2, the J call TRBJ2-7; 8 nucleotides align to TRBD2. Sequenced material: peripheral blood. CDR3 DNA sequence: TGTGCCAGCAGCCGTACTAGCGGCGCGCTCTACGAGCAGTACTTC. Translation: CASSRTSGALYEQYF.